The entry below describes one T cell receptor (beta chain). Its target is unknown. The treatment was: oral pan-JAK inhibitor, 5-10 mg twice daily. Collected material from alopecia areata patients comprised lesional scalp punch biopsies and peripheral blood. Following extraction, RNA underwent reverse transcription to cDNA, which served as the sequencing template. This table comes from immunoSEQ multiplex PCR, and its TCRdb copy is limited to in-frame clones, with some not included. The table shows 90,000 to 150,000 clones, with around 56% occurring only once. The sample is drawn from a study of CD8+ T cells in alopecia areata. Study observations and caveats: A single nonresponder leaves the baseline CD8+ expansion link to response uncertain. There were also resident alphabeta T cells of normal skin sequenced in scalp samples.

V was shortened by 0 bases and J by 4 bases, with 11 bases between the two germline ends. CDR3 length: 14 amino acids. Germline V gene data show CDR1 as SGDLS and CDR2 as YYNGEE. The sample in question was CD4+ T cells sorted from blood, obtained at week 4, from a patient treated with tofacitinib. This receptor was obtained from a human donor with alopecia areata. This chain links TRBV9 with TRBJ2-7; D is tentatively TRBD1 or TRBD2 (5 bases each). CDR3 loop: CASSVAWGTYEQYF. DNA for the CDR3: TGTGCCAGCAGCGTAGCTTGGGGGACGTACGAGCAGTACTTC.